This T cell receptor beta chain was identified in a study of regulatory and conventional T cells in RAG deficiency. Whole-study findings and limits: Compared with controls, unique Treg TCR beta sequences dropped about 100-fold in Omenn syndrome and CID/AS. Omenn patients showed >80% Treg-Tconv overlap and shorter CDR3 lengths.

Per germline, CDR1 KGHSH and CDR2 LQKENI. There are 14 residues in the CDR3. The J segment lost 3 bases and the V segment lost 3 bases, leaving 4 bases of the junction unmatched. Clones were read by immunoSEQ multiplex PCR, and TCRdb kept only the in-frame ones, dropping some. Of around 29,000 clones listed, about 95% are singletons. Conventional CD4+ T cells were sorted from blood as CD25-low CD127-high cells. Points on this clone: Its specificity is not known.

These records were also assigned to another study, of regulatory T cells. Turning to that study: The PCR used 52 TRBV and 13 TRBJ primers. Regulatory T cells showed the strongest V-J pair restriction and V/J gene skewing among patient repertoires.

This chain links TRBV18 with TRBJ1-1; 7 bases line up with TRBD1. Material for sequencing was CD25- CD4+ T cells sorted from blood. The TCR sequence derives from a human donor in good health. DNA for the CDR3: TGTGCCAGCTCACCTGCGGGGACAGACACTGAAGCTTTCTTT. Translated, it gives CASSPAGTDTEAFF.